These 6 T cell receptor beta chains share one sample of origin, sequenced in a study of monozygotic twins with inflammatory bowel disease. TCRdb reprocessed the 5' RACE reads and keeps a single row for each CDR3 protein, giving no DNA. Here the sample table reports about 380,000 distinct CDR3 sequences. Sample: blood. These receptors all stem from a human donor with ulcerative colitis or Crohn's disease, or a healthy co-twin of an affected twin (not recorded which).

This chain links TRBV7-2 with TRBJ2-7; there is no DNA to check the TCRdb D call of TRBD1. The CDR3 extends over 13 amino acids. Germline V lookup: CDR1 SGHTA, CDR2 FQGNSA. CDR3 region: CASSLGGTGQQYF.

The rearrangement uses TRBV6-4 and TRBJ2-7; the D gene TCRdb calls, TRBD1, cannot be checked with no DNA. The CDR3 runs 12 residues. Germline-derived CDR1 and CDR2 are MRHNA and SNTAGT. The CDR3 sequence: CASPLRACEQYF.

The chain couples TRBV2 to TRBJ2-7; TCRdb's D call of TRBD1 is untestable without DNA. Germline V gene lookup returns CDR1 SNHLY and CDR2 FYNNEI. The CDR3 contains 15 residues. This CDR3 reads CASSWDRPLAYEQYF.

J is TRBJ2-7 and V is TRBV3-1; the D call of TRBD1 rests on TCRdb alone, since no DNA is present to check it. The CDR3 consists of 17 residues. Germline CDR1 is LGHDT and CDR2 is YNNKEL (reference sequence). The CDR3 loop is CASSHTQSGARDLGQYF.

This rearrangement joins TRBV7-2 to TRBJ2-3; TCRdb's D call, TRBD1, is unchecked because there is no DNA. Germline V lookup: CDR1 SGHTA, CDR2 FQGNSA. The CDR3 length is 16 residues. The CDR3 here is CASSLAPGGGADTQYF.

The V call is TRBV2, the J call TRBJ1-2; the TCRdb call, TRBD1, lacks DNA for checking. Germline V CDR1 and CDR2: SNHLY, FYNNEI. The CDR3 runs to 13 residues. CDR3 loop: CASSFQGNYGYTF.